Here is one T cell receptor beta chain with its context. The data were taken from a study of blood T cell repertoires in COVID-19. Study-wide context: Acute and convalescent COVID-19 specimens originated in the United States, Italy and Spain.

Between the trimmed V and J ends, which lost 10 bases and 3 bases, there was a span of 15 bases. The CDR3 spans 13 residues. The germline CDR1 and CDR2 sequences are LNHDA and SQIVND (reference sequence). TCRdb's copy holds only in-frame clones and misses some; the assay was immunoSEQ multiplex PCR. The sample includes 50,000 or so clones, around 90% of them seen just once. The sample taken for sequencing was peripheral blood. The chain couples TRBV19 to TRBJ2-5; D may be TRBD2 (5 bases). The receptor's source is an elderly man with acute or convalescent COVID-19. CDR3 sequence (DNA): TGTGCCACCGAGGGCCTTGGCAAAGAGACCCAGTACTTC. It specifies CATEGLGKETQYF.